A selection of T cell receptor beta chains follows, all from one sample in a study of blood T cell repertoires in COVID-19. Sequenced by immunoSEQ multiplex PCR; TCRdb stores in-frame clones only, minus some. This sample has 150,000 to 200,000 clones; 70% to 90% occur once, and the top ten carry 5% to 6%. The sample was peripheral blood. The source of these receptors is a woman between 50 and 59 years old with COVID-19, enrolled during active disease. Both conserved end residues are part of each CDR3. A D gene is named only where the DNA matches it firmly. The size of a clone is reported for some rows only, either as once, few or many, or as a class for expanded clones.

CDR3nt: TGTGCCAGCAGTTTGTCGGGGGAAGGGTATGGCTACACCTTC
CDR3aa: CASSLSGEGYGYTF
v_gene: TRBV27
d_gene: .
j_gene: TRBJ1-2
abundance: once

CDR3nt: TGCGCCAGCAGTGAGTCGGACTGGGGGCAAACCCAGTACTTC
CDR3aa: CASSESDWGQTQYF
v_gene: TRBV10-2
d_gene: .
j_gene: TRBJ2-5
abundance: .

CDR3nt: TGTGCCAGCAGTGAACTACTAGCGGGGGGGCCCGGGGAGCAGTTCTTC
CDR3aa: CASSELLAGGPGEQFF
v_gene: TRBV6-1
d_gene: TRBD2
j_gene: TRBJ2-1
abundance: .

CDR3nt: TGTGCCTGGAGTTTTGCGGGATGGCAAGAGACCCAGTACTTC
CDR3aa: CAWSFAGWQETQYF
v_gene: TRBV30
d_gene: .
j_gene: TRBJ2-5
abundance: .

CDR3nt: TGCGCCAGCAGCCAAGATCCCCTGATAGCGGGGGTAGAGACCCAGTACTTC
CDR3aa: CASSQDPLIAGVETQYF
v_gene: TRBV4-1
d_gene: TRBD2
j_gene: TRBJ2-5
abundance: .

CDR3nt: TGTGCCTGGAGTGTTTCTGGGGGGTATGGCTACACCTTC
CDR3aa: CAWSVSGGYGYTF
v_gene: TRBV30
d_gene: .
j_gene: TRBJ1-2
abundance: .

CDR3nt: TGTGCCAGCAGCCAGGGGACAGGGGGCCATGGCTACACCTTC
CDR3aa: CASSQGTGGHGYTF
v_gene: TRBV3-1/TRBV3-2
d_gene: TRBD1
j_gene: TRBJ1-2
abundance: .

CDR3nt: TGTGCCAGCTCACCACAAGGGAGCCCGGTGACTGAAGCTTTCTTT
CDR3aa: CASSPQGSPVTEAFF
v_gene: TRBV18
d_gene: .
j_gene: TRBJ1-1
abundance: .

CDR3nt: TGTGCCAGCAGCTTAGAGGTGTTCGGGAACTCCTACAATGAGCAGTTCTTC
CDR3aa: CASSLEVFGNSYNEQFF
v_gene: TRBV7-6
d_gene: .
j_gene: TRBJ2-1
abundance: .

CDR3nt: TGTGCCAGCAGTACCCCCGGGACAGGTTCCTACGAGCAGTACTTC
CDR3aa: CASSTPGTGSYEQYF
v_gene: TRBV6-1
d_gene: TRBD1
j_gene: TRBJ2-7
abundance: .

CDR3nt: TGTGCCAGCTCACAAACTCCCGGGACTGAAGCTTTCTTT
CDR3aa: CASSQTPGTEAFF
v_gene: TRBV18
d_gene: .
j_gene: TRBJ1-1
abundance: few

CDR3nt: TGTGCCAGCAGCCGATCAGCGGGGGTTTTCGAGCAGTACTTC
CDR3aa: CASSRSAGVFEQYF
v_gene: TRBV27
d_gene: TRBD2
j_gene: TRBJ2-7
abundance: .

CDR3nt: TGTGCCAGCAGTCCCCCCGACAGCTCTAGCACAGATACGCAGTATTTT
CDR3aa: CASSPPDSSSTDTQYF
v_gene: TRBV28
d_gene: .
j_gene: TRBJ2-3
abundance: .

CDR3nt: TGTGCCAGAAGCAGCGAGGGGACAGACATGATGGGAGCTTTCTTT
CDR3aa: CARSSEGTDMMGAFF
v_gene: TRBV5-3
d_gene: TRBD1
j_gene: TRBJ1-1
abundance: .

CDR3nt: TGTGCCAGCAGCTATTATCCGGGACAGGGGGCGTTCGAGGAGCTGTTTTTT
CDR3aa: CASSYYPGQGAFEELFF
v_gene: TRBV3-1/TRBV3-2
d_gene: TRBD1
j_gene: TRBJ2-2
abundance: .

CDR3nt: TGTGCTAGCAGCTTAGAACTTTTCGGGACAGGGAACCCTGCAACTAATGAAAAACTGTTTTTT
CDR3aa: CASSLELFGTGNPATNEKLFF
v_gene: TRBV7-7
d_gene: TRBD1
j_gene: TRBJ1-4
abundance: .

CDR3nt: TGCGCCAGCAGCCAGACCCCAGACAGCTACTCTGGAAACACCATATATTTT
CDR3aa: CASSQTPDSYSGNTIYF
v_gene: TRBV4-1
d_gene: .
j_gene: TRBJ1-3
abundance: .

CDR3nt: TGTGCCAGCAGTAAACTAGCGGGGGGCGCAGATACGCAGTATTTT
CDR3aa: CASSKLAGGADTQYF
v_gene: TRBV2
d_gene: TRBD2
j_gene: TRBJ2-3
abundance: .

CDR3nt: TGTGCCAGTAGAATGAGACATATAGACCAAGAGACCCAGTACTTC
CDR3aa: CASRMRHIDQETQYF
v_gene: TRBV19
d_gene: .
j_gene: TRBJ2-5
abundance: .

CDR3nt: TGCGCCAGCCGAGACACAGATACGCAGTATTTT
CDR3aa: CASRDTDTQYF
v_gene: TRBV10-1
d_gene: .
j_gene: TRBJ2-3
abundance: .

CDR3nt: TGTGCCAGCAGTTTATCCGGGGGACTTAGCACAGATACGCAGTATTTT
CDR3aa: CASSLSGGLSTDTQYF
v_gene: TRBV27
d_gene: .
j_gene: TRBJ2-3
abundance: .

CDR3nt: TGTGCCAGCAGCTTAATTGGGTCAGCGTTTGAAGCTTTCTTT
CDR3aa: CASSLIGSAFEAFF
v_gene: TRBV7-8
d_gene: .
j_gene: TRBJ1-1
abundance: .

CDR3nt: TGTGCCAGCAGGCGATCCGCTCAGGGATTGTGGAACACCGGGGAGCTGTTTTTT
CDR3aa: CASRRSAQGLWNTGELFF
v_gene: TRBV6-6
d_gene: .
j_gene: TRBJ2-2
abundance: .

CDR3nt: TGTGCCAGCAGCTTAGATCCAGGGGATGGCTACACCTTC
CDR3aa: CASSLDPGDGYTF
v_gene: TRBV7-2
d_gene: .
j_gene: TRBJ1-2
abundance: .

CDR3nt: TGTGCCAGCAGTTCTTTAGCGGGGGGCGCCTACGAGCAGTACTTC
CDR3aa: CASSSLAGGAYEQYF
v_gene: TRBV6-5
d_gene: TRBD2
j_gene: TRBJ2-7
abundance: .

CDR3nt: TGCGCCAGCAGCCAAGCTCTATTGACAGGGTTGACCTACGAGCAGTACTTC
CDR3aa: CASSQALLTGLTYEQYF
v_gene: TRBV4-3
d_gene: TRBD1
j_gene: TRBJ2-7
abundance: .

CDR3nt: TGTGCCAGCAGCTTAGCCGGCGGGACGGAGATCGAGCAGTACTTC
CDR3aa: CASSLAGGTEIEQYF
v_gene: TRBV7-2
d_gene: .
j_gene: TRBJ2-7
abundance: .

CDR3nt: TGTGCCAGCAGTGTGCCTAGCGGGGGGGCCTTAGATACGCAGTATTTT
CDR3aa: CASSVPSGGALDTQYF
v_gene: TRBV5-4
d_gene: TRBD2
j_gene: TRBJ2-3
abundance: .

CDR3nt: TGTGCCAGTAGGGATACAGGAAACTATGGCTACACCTTC
CDR3aa: CASRDTGNYGYTF
v_gene: TRBV19
d_gene: .
j_gene: TRBJ1-2
abundance: .

CDR3nt: TGTGCCTTTGGCCACAGGCCATCCTCTGGGGCCAACGTCCTGACTTTC
CDR3aa: CAFGHRPSSGANVLTF
v_gene: TRBV7-9
d_gene: .
j_gene: TRBJ2-6
abundance: many

CDR3nt: TGTGCCAGCAGCCGACAGGGTAACTATGGCTACACCTTC
CDR3aa: CASSRQGNYGYTF
v_gene: TRBV7-9
d_gene: TRBD1
j_gene: TRBJ1-2
abundance: once

CDR3nt: TGTGCCAGCAGATTAGGAAGCGGGGGGGCGGTAGATACGCAGTATTTT
CDR3aa: CASRLGSGGAVDTQYF
v_gene: TRBV7-6
d_gene: TRBD2
j_gene: TRBJ2-3
abundance: .

CDR3nt: TGTGCCAGCAGCTTGCAGGGGGTTGACTATGGCTACACCTTC
CDR3aa: CASSLQGVDYGYTF
v_gene: TRBV5-6
d_gene: TRBD1
j_gene: TRBJ1-2
abundance: .

CDR3nt: TGTGCCAGCAGCGTCCAGGGGAACTCTGGAAACACCATATATTTT
CDR3aa: CASSVQGNSGNTIYF
v_gene: TRBV3-1/TRBV3-2
d_gene: .
j_gene: TRBJ1-3
abundance: .

CDR3nt: TGTGCCAGCAGCCCCGGGTATAATTCACCCCTCCACTTT
CDR3aa: CASSPGYNSPLHF
v_gene: TRBV7-9
d_gene: .
j_gene: TRBJ1-6
abundance: .

CDR3nt: TGTGCCAGCAGCTTAAAGACAAGCAATCAGCCCCAGCATTTT
CDR3aa: CASSLKTSNQPQHF
v_gene: TRBV7-2
d_gene: .
j_gene: TRBJ1-5
abundance: .

CDR3nt: TGTGCCAGCAGCCAAGAGGAGGGTAGCACTGAAGCTTTCTTT
CDR3aa: CASSQEEGSTEAFF
v_gene: TRBV3-1/TRBV3-2
d_gene: .
j_gene: TRBJ1-1
abundance: .

CDR3nt: TGTGCCAGCAGCTTAGACTATAATGCTCGTGAAGCTTTCTTT
CDR3aa: CASSLDYNAREAFF
v_gene: TRBV7-9
d_gene: .
j_gene: TRBJ1-1
abundance: once

CDR3nt: TGTGCTAGTGGTTTGGAATTCAATAATTCACCCCTCCACTTT
CDR3aa: CASGLEFNNSPLHF
v_gene: TRBV12-5
d_gene: .
j_gene: TRBJ1-6
abundance: .

CDR3nt: TGTGCCAGCAGCCTGGGGAGGGAGACTGAAGCTTTCTTT
CDR3aa: CASSLGRETEAFF
v_gene: TRBV14
d_gene: .
j_gene: TRBJ1-1
abundance: .

CDR3nt: TGCGCCAGCACAGACAGGGGGCACACCGGGGAGCTGTTTTTT
CDR3aa: CASTDRGHTGELFF
v_gene: TRBV5-1
d_gene: TRBD1
j_gene: TRBJ2-2
abundance: .

CDR3nt: TGTGCCAGCAGTTACCGGGATTTCTCCTATAATTCACCCCTCCACTTT
CDR3aa: CASSYRDFSYNSPLHF
v_gene: TRBV6-5
d_gene: .
j_gene: TRBJ1-6
abundance: .

CDR3nt: TGTGCCAGCTCACCAAAAATTCCTAGCGGGGACTACGAGCAGTACTTC
CDR3aa: CASSPKIPSGDYEQYF
v_gene: TRBV18
d_gene: TRBD2
j_gene: TRBJ2-7
abundance: .

CDR3nt: TGTGCCACCGCAGGAGGGGCCGGATACGAGCAGTACTTC
CDR3aa: CATAGGAGYEQYF
v_gene: TRBV10-3
d_gene: .
j_gene: TRBJ2-7
abundance: few

CDR3nt: TGTGCCAGCAGCTTATTATCCGGGGGGTGGGGAGATACGCAGTATTTT
CDR3aa: CASSLLSGGWGDTQYF
v_gene: TRBV7-2
d_gene: TRBD2
j_gene: TRBJ2-3
abundance: few

CDR3nt: TGTGCCAGCAGCCAAATGGAGGGGAACACTGAAGCTTTCTTT
CDR3aa: CASSQMEGNTEAFF
v_gene: TRBV3-1/TRBV3-2
d_gene: .
j_gene: TRBJ1-1
abundance: .

CDR3nt: TGTGCCAGCAGCCGGGGGGAAGAAAAACTGTTTTTT
CDR3aa: CASSRGEEKLFF
v_gene: TRBV4-2
d_gene: .
j_gene: TRBJ1-4
abundance: .

CDR3nt: TGCGCCAGCAGCAGGGAAGGGGGTTACGATCGCACAGATACGCAGTATTTT
CDR3aa: CASSREGGYDRTDTQYF
v_gene: TRBV5-1
d_gene: .
j_gene: TRBJ2-3
abundance: .